Detailed here is one TCR beta chain. The sample originates from a study of shared clonotypes between healthy human individuals. Naive CD8 cells lacked CD45RO and underwent positive selection for CCR7, leaving out terminally differentiated effector memory CD45RA+ cells. Adult donors, all healthy and HIV-negative, had no recent acute infections or vaccinations. Every donor, a Caucasian adult, lived in Nashville, Tennessee. Sorted subsets were amplified in replicate PCRs using around 220 ng DNA, 30,000 to 35,000 T cell genomes. Methods used by the authors: With immunoSEQ giving junction-only sequences and no quality scores, filtering differed. Libraries were prepared by immunoSEQ multiplex PCR; TCRdb keeps only in-frame clonotypes and omits some of them. The V and J calls and clone size are taken from that table; D and trimming were inferred from the DNA. The sample has some 2,000,000 clones; about 95% are singletons.

This CDR3 is 13 amino acids long. The V end lost 3 bases, the J end lost 4 bases, and 11 bases lay between the germline ends. The germline V gene has CDR1 SQVTM and CDR2 ANQGSEA. Sequencing used naive CD8+ T cells sorted from blood. This receptor was identified in a man younger than 35 in good health. This rearrangement joins TRBV29-1 to TRBJ2-3; D may be TRBD1 (7 bases). CDR3 amino acids: CSVEGQRADTQYF. DNA for the CDR3: TGCAGCGTTGAGGGACAGCGGGCAGATACGCAGTATTTT.